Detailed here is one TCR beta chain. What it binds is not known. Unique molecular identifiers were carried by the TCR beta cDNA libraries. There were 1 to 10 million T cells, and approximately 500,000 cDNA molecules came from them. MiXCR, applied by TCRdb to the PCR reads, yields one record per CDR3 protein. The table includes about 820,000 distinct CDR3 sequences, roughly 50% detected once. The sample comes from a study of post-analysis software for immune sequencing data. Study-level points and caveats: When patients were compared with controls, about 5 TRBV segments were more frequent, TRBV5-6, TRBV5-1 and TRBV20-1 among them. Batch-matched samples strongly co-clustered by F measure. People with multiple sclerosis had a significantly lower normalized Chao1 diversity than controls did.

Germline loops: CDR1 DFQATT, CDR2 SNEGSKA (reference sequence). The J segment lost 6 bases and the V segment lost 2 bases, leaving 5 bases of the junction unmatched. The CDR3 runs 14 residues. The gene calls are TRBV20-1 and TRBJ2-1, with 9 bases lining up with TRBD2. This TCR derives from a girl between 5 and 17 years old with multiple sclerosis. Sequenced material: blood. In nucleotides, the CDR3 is TGCAGTGCTAGATATAGCGGGGGTCTCAATGAGCAGTTCTTC. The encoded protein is CSARYSGGLNEQFF.